These 3 T cell receptor beta chains were all obtained from the same sample, sequenced in a study of cytomegalovirus exposure and HLA in healthy donors. Both 60 Vbeta primers and 13 Jbeta primers went into the PCR. Sequencing used immunoSEQ multiplex PCR; TCRdb keeps in-frame clones, though not all of them. This table has roughly 130,000 clones, roughly 71% appearing once. What was sequenced was PBMCs. These receptors came from a woman between 45 and 60 years old in good health and CMV-seropositive.

This clone has more than one count but fewer than ten. The V gene is TRBV2, the J gene TRBJ1-2, with 11 bases aligning to TRBD1. The germline V gene encodes CDR1 SNHLY and CDR2 FYNNEI. With V trimmed by 3 bases and J by 7 bases, 7 bases remained unmatched. The CDR3 is 15 amino acids. The CDR3 sequence: CASSERGQGVGGYTF. In DNA form, the CDR3 reads TGTGCCAGCAGTGAGCGGGGACAGGGGGTAGGTGGCTACACCTTC.

The genes are TRBV5-1 and TRBJ1-5; no definite D call. CDR1 and CDR2 from the germline V gene are SGHRS and YFSETQ. Between the trimmed V and J ends, which lost 2 bases and 3 bases, there was a span of 9 bases. The CDR3 is made up of 14 amino acids. The CDR3 reads CASSLEGNNQPQHF. The CDR3 bases are TGCGCCAGCAGCTTAGAGGGAAACAATCAGCCCCAGCATTTT. The entire variable domain, with the rest obtained from reference TRBV5-1 and TRBJ1-5, is as follows: KAGVTQTPRYLIKTRGQQVTLSCSPISGHRSVSWYQQTPGQGLQFLFEYFSETQRNKGNFPGRFSGRQFSNSRSEMNVSTLELGDSALYLCASSLEGNNQPQHFGDGTRLSIL.

The chain uses TRBV7-8 and TRBJ2-1, with D tentatively TRBD1 (6 bases). Germline loops: CDR1 SGHVS, CDR2 FQNEAQ. The CDR3 is 14 amino acids. Trimming stripped 6 bases from V and 8 bases from J, with 17 bases between. The CDR3 is CASSRVTGGDEQFF. CDR3 in DNA: TGTGCCAGCAGTCGTGTGACAGGAGGTGATGAGCAGTTCTTC. Looking up the rest from reference TRBV7-8 and TRBJ2-1 gives the full variable domain: GAGVSQSPRYKVAKRGQDVALRCDPISGHVSLFWYQQALGQGPEFLTYFQNEAQLDKSGLPSDRFFAERPEGSVSTLKIQRTQQEDSAVYLCASSRVTGGDEQFFGPGTRLTVL.